This T cell receptor (beta chain) stems from a study of T-cell memory formation after mild COVID-19. The study's findings and limits: There were some responding clones in pre-infection memory, which suggested that cross-reactive memory had joined. The second-wave clones peaking on day 37 were not confirmed as SARS-CoV-2-specific.

In TCRdb, the 5' RACE reads were re-called with MiXCR into one record per CDR3 protein. The sample lists 350,000 to 450,000 distinct CDR3 sequences, around 15% occurring once. This clonotype has only a few counts. Its target is not known. The V gene lost 1 base and the J gene lost 4 bases, with 13 bases spanning the gap. This CDR3 comprises 15 residues. CDR1 is MGHDK, CDR2 SYGVNS, per germline. The source of this sequence is a man between 18 and 35 years old who had mild COVID-19 (a few samples of this study predate the infection). Cell type and time point are not known. The J gene is TRBJ1-2, the V gene TRBV25-1, with D perhaps matching TRBD1 (6 bases). The sequenced material came from PBMCs or a T cell subset sorted from them (not recorded which). The CDR3 is CASSEWVGGVYGYTF. DNA of the CDR3: TGTGCCAGCAGTGAATGGGTAGGGGGAGTCTATGGCTACACCTTC.